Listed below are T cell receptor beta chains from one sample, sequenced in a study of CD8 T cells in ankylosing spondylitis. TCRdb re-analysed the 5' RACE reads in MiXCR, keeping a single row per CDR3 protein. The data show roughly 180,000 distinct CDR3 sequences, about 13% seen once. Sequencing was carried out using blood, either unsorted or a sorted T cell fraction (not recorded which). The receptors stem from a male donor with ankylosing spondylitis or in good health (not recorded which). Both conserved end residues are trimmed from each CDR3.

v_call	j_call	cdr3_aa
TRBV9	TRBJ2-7	ASSVGLVDYEQY
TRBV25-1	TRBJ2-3	ASSPPLRTDTQY
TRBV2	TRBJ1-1	ASTERGAEAF
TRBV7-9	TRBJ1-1	ASSSWTGDTEAF
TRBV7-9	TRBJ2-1	ASSLGQGPLTVNEQF
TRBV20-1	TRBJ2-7	SARDRYLLEQY
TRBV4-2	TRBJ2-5	ASSQAQHQGLETQY
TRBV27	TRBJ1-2	ASQRTASNYGYT
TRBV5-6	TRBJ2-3	ASSLAGLGTSGGPLDTQY
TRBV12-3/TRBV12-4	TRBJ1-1	ASSFLTANTEAF
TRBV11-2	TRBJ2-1	ASSLDGGRSYNEQF
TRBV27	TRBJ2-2	ASSFRRDLLTGELF
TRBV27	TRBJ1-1	ASSLGVSNTEAF
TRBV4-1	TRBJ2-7	ASSAVRDSSYEQY
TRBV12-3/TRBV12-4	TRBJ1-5	ASSHRNQPQH
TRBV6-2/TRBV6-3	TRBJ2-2	ASSSPGAKTAGELF
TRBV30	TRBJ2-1	AWSVRTSGNHEQF
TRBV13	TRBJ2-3	ASSSLATSTDTQY
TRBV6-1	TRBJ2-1	ASSPLAGDVGEQF
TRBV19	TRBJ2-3	ASKYEAGGSTDTQY
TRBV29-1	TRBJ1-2	SVESYENYGYT
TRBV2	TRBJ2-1	ACCSHYTGGPSYNEQF
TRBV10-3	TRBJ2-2	AIQKRWQANTGELF
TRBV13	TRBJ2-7	ASSSGPVGYEQY
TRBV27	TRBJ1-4	ASRTLKGTGATNEKLF
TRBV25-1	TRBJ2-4	ASRGRRGFKNIQY
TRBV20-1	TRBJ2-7	SATDGDNEQY
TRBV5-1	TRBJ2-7	ASSYYGLGGEQY
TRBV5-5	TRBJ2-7	ASRSGGHEQY